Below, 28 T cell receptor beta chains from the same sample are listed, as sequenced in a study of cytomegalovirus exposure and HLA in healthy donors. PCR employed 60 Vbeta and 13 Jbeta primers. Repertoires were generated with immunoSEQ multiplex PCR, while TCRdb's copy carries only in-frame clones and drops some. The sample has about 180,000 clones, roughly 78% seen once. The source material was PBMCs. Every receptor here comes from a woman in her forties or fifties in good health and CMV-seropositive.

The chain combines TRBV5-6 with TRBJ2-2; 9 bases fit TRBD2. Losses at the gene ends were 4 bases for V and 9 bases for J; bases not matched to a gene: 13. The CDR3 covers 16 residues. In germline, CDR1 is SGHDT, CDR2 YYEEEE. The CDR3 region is CASSPFARGGRWELFF. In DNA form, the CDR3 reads TGTGCCAGCAGCCCCTTCGCGCGGGGGGGCAGGTGGGAGCTGTTTTTT.

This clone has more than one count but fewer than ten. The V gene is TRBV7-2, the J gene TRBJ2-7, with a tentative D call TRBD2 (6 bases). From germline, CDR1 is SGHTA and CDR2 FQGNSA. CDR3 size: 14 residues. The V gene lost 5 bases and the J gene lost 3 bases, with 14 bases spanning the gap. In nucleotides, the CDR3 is TGTGCCAGCAGCGCCGGGACTCGTAACTACGAGCAGTACTTC. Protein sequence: CASSAGTRNYEQYF.

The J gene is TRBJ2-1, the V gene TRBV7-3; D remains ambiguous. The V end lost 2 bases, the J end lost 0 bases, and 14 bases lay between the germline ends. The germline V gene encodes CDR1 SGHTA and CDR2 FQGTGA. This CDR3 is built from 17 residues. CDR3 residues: CASSLGPTRYSYNEQFF. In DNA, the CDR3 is TGTGCCAGCAGCTTAGGCCCCACCAGGTACTCCTACAATGAGCAGTTCTTC.

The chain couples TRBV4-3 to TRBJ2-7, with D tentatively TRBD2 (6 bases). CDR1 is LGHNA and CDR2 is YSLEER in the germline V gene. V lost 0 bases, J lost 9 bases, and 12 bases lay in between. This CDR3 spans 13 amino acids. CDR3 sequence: CASSQDSGARQYF. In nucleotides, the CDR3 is TGCGCCAGCAGCCAAGATTCGGGAGCCAGGCAGTACTTC.

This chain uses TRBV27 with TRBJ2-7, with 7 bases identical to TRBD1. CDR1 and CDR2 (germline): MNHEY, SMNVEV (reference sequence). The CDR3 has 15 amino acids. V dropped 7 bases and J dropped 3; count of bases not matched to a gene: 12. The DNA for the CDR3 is TGTGCCAGCACCTCGGGCAGGGGGAAGGGCTACGAGCAGTACTTC. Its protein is CASTSGRGKGYEQYF.

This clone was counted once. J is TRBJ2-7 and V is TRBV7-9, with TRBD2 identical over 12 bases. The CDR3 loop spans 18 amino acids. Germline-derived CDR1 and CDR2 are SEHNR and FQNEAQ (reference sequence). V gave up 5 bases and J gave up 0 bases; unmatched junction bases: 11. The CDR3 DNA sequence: TGTGCCAGCAGCCCCAGGACTAGCGGGAATAGGAGCTCCTACGAGCAGTACTTC. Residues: CASSPRTSGNRSSYEQYF. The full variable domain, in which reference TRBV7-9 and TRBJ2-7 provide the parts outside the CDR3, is DTGVSQNPRHKITKRGQNVTFRCDPISEHNRLYWYRQTLGQGPEFLTYFQNEAQLEKSRLLSDRFSAERPKGSFSTLEIQRTEQGDSAMYLCASSPRTSGNRSSYEQYFGPGTRLTVT.

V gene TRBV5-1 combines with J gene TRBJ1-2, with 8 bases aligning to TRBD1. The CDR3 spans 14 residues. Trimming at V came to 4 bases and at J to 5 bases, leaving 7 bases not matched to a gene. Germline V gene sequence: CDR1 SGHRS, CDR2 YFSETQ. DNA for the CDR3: TGCGCCAGCAGCCAGGGGGCAGGGGAGTATGGCTACACCTTC. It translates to CASSQGAGEYGYTF.

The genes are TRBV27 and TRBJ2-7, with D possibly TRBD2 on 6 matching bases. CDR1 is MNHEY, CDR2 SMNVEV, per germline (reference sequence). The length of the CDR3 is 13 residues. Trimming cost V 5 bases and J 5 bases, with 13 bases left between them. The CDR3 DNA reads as TGTGCCAGCAGTCCAGGGACTTTGAACGAGCAGTACTTC. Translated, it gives CASSPGTLNEQYF.

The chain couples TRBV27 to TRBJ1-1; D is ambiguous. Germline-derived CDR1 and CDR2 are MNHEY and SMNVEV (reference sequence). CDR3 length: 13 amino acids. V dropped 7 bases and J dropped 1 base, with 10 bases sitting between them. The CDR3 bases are TGTGCCAGCATGAAACAGAGGAACACTGAAGCTTTCTTT. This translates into CASMKQRNTEAFF.

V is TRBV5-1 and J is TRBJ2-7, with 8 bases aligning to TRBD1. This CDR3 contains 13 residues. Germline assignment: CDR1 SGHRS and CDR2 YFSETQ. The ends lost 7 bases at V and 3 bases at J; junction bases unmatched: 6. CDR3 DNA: TGCGCCAGCGCCCCGGGACAGGTCTACGAGCAGTACTTC. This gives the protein CASAPGQVYEQYF.

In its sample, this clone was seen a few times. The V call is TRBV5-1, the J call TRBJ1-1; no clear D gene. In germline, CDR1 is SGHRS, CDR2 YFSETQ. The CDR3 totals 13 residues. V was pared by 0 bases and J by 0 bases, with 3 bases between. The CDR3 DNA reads TGCGCCAGCAGCTTGGGGCTGAACACTGAAGCTTTCTTT. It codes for CASSLGLNTEAFF.

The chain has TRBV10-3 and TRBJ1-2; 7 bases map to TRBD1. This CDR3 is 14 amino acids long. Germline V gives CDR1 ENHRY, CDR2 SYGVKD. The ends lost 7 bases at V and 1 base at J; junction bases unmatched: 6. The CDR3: CAIKGTDFNYGYTF. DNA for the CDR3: TGTGCCATCAAGGGGACAGACTTTAACTATGGCTACACCTTC.

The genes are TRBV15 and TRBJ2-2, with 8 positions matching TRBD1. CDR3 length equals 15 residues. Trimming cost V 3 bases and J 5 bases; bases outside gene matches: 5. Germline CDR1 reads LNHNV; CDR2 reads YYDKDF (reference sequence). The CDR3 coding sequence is TGTGCCACCAGCAGCGCCAGGACAGGGACCGGGGAGCTGTTTTTT. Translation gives CATSSARTGTGELFF.

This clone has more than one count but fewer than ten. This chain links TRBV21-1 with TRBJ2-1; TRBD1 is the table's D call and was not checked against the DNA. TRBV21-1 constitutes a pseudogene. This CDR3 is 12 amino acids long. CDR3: CASSTRYNEQFF. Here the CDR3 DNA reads TGTGCCAGCAGCACCAGGTACAATGAGCAGTTCTTC.

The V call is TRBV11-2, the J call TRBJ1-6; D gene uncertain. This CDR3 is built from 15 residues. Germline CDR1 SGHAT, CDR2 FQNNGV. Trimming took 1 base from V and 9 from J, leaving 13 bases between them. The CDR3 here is CASSLVWLATSPLHF. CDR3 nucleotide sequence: TGTGCCAGCAGCTTAGTCTGGCTAGCGACTTCACCCCTCCACTTT.

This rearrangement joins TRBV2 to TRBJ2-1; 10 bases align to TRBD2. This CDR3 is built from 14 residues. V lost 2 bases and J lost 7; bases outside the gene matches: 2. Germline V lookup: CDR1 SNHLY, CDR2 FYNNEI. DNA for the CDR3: TGTGCCAGCAGTGAATTACTAGCGGGGAATGAGCAGTTCTTC. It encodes CASSELLAGNEQFF. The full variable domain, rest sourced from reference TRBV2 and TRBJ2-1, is EPEVTQTPSHQVTQMGQEVILRCVPISNHLYFYWYRQILGQKVEFLVSFYNNEISEKSEIFDDQFSVERPDGSNFTLKIRSTKLEDSAMYFCASSELLAGNEQFFGPGTRLTVL.

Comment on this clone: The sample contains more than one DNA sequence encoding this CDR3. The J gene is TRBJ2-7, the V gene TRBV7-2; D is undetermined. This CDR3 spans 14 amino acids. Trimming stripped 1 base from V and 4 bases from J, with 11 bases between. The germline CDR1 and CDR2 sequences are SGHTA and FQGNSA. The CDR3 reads CASSLDFVVYEQYF. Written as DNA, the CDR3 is TGTGCCAGCAGCTTAGACTTCGTAGTGTACGAGCAGTACTTC.

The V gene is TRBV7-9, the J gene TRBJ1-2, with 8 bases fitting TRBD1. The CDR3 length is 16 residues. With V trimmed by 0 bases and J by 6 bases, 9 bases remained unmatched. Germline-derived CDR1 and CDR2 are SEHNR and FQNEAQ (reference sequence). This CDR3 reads CASSLAAGTGGDGYTF. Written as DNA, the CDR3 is TGTGCCAGCAGCTTAGCGGCCGGTACAGGGGGTGATGGCTACACCTTC. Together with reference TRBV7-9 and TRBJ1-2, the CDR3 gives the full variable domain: DTGVSQNPRHKITKRGQNVTFRCDPISEHNRLYWYRQTLGQGPEFLTYFQNEAQLEKSRLLSDRFSAERPKGSFSTLEIQRTEQGDSAMYLCASSLAAGTGGDGYTFGSGTRLTVV.

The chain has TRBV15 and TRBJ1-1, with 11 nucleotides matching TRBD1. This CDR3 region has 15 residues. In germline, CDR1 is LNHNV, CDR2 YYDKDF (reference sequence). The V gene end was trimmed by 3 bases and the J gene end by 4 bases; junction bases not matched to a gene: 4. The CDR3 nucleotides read TGTGCCACCAGCAGTTACGGGACAGGGGGCACTGAAGCTTTCTTT. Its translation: CATSSYGTGGTEAFF.

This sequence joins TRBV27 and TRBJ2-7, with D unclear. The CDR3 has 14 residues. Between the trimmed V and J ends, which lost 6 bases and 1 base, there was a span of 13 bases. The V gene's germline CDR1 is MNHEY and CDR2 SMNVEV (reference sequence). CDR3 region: CASSLKYSSYEQYF. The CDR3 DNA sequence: TGTGCCAGCAGCCTGAAGTACAGTTCCTACGAGCAGTACTTC.

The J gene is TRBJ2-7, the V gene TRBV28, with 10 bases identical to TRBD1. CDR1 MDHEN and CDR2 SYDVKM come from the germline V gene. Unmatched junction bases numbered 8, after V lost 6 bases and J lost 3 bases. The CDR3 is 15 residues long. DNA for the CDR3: TGTGCCAGCAGCATTTATGACAGGGGGCACTACGAGCAGTACTTC. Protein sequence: CASSIYDRGHYEQYF.

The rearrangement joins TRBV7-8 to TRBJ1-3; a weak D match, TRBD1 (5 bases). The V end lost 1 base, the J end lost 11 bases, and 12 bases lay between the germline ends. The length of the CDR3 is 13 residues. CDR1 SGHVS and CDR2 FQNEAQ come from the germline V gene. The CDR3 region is CASSLDRITPIYF. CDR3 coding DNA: TGTGCCAGCAGCTTAGACAGGATTACCCCCATATATTTT.

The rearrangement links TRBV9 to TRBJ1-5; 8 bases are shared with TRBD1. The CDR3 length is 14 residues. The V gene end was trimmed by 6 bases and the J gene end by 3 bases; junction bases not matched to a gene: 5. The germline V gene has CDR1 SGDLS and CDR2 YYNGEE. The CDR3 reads CASNLQGDNQPQHF. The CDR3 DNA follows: TGTGCCAGCAACTTACAGGGGGACAATCAGCCCCAGCATTTT.

CDR3 protein: CASSIRAFGAFF. CDR3 nucleotides: TGTGCCAGCAGCATCAGGGCTTTTGGAGCTTTCTTT. This rearrangement joins TRBV5-5 to TRBJ1-1; D possibly corresponds to TRBD1 (5 bases). The germline gives CDR1 SGHKS, CDR2 YYEKEE (reference sequence). The CDR3 totals 12 residues. V was trimmed by 4 bases and J by 10 bases, leaving 14 bases between them.

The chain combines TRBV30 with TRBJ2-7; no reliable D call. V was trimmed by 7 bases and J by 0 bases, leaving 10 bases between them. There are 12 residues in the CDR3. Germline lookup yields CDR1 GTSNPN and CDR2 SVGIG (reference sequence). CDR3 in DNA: TGTGCCTCAAAACGGGTCTCCTACGAGCAGTACTTC. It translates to CASKRVSYEQYF. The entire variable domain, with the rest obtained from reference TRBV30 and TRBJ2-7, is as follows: SQTIHQWPATLVQPVGSPLSLECTVEGTSNPNLYWYRQAAGRGLQLLFYSVGIGQISSEVPQNLSASRPQDRQFILSSKKLLLSDSGFYLCASKRVSYEQYFGPGTRLTVT.

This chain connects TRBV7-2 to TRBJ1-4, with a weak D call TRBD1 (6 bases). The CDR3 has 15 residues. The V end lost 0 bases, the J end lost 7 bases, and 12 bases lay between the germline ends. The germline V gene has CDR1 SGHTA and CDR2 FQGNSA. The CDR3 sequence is CASSLARGAGEKLFF. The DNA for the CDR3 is TGTGCCAGCAGCTTAGCCCGGGGGGCGGGTGAAAAACTGTTTTTT.

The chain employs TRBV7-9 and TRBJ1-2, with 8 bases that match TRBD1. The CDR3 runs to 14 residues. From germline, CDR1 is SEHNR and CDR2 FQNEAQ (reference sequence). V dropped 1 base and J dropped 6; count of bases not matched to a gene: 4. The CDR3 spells CASSLGQGTNGYTF. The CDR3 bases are TGTGCCAGCAGCTTAGGACAGGGGACTAATGGCTACACCTTC.

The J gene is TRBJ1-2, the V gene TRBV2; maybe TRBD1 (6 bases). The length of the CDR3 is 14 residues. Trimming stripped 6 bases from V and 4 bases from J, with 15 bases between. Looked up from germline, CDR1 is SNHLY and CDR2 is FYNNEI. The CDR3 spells CASSNTGSVYGYTF. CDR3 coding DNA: TGTGCCAGCAGCAATACAGGGTCCGTCTATGGCTACACCTTC.